Listed below are T cell receptor beta chains from one sample, sequenced in a study of breast tumors, draining lymph nodes, adjacent tissues. TCRdb processed the multiplex PCR reads anew with MiXCR; each CDR3 protein has one entry. The sample includes 150,000 to 200,000 distinct CDR3 sequences, 33% of them seen just once. Input material: axillary lymph node tissue. The receptors come from a female donor with breast cancer. Some clones in this sample may be carry-over from other donors' samples. Both conserved end residues are part of each CDR3. D genes are given only for firm matches. Clone size is stated in some rows and not others, as once, few, many or a class when expanded.

CDR3 length	V gene	J gene	D gene	clone size	CDR3 DNA	CDR3 protein
14	TRBV5-1	TRBJ2-3	-	many	TGCGCCAGCAGCCCCGATAGCGGCACAGATACGCAGTATTTT	CASSPDSGTDTQYF
18	TRBV5-8	TRBJ2-6	TRBD1	many	TGTGCCAGCAGACCTCAAGACAGGGGTAACTCTGGGGCCAACGTCCTGACTTTC	CASRPQDRGNSGANVLTF
13	TRBV19	TRBJ1-6	-	many	TGTGCCAGTAGTATAGGGGGGAATTCACCCCTCCACTTT	CASSIGGNSPLHF
16	TRBV6-5	TRBJ2-1	TRBD2	many	TGTGCCAGCAGTTACTCGCCTAGCGGGGGGGCTCATGAGCAGTTCTTC	CASSYSPSGGAHEQFF
10	TRBV28	TRBJ2-7	-	many	TGTGCCAGTGGCCCGATTGGGCAGTACTTC	CASGPIGQYF
15	TRBV6-2/TRBV6-3	TRBJ1-5	-	many	TGTGCCAGCAGCTCCGGACAGACGAGCAATCAGCCCCAGCATTTT	CASSSGQTSNQPQHF
13	TRBV5-6	TRBJ1-2	TRBD1	many	TGTGCCAGCAGCTACACAGGGGGCGATGGCTACACCTTC	CASSYTGGDGYTF
15	TRBV9	TRBJ2-3	-	many	TGTGCCAGCAGCGTAGCAGGTCGAGGGGCAGATACGCAGTATTTT	CASSVAGRGADTQYF
12	TRBV20-1	TRBJ2-2	-	many	TGCAGTGCTACAGGGGGGGCCGGGGAGCTGTTTTTT	CSATGGAGELFF
14	TRBV7-9	TRBJ2-1	TRBD2	many	TGTGCCAGCAGCAAACCGACTAGCTCGGATGAGCAGTTCTTC	CASSKPTSSDEQFF
12	TRBV6-1	TRBJ1-6	-	-	TGTGCCAGCAGTGAAGTACAGGTACCCCTCCACTTT	CASSEVQVPLHF
15	TRBV12-3/TRBV12-4	TRBJ2-6	-	-	TGTGCCAGCACCTCGGGGGTGGGTGGGGCCAACGTCCTGACTTTC	CASTSGVGGANVLTF
17	TRBV6-1	TRBJ2-1	TRBD1	-	TGTGCCAGCACCACGGACAGGGGGAGAAGCCCCTACAATGAGCAGTTCTTC	CASTTDRGRSPYNEQFF
16	TRBV5-4	TRBJ2-5	TRBD1	many	TGTGCCAGCAGTTCTGACAGGGTGGGTCGCAAAGAGACCCAGTACTTC	CASSSDRVGRKETQYF
14	TRBV5-5	TRBJ2-4	-	many	TGTGCCAGCAGCCCTAGGGTAGCCAAAAACATTCAGTACTTC	CASSPRVAKNIQYF
15	TRBV7-9	TRBJ2-2	-	-	TGTGCCAGCAGCTTGGAACGGGCCAGGACCGGGGAGCTGCTTTTT	CASSLERARTGELLF
16	TRBV9	TRBJ2-3	-	once	TGTGCCAGCGGGGCCCGCGTGGCAGGGTCTACAGATACGCAGTATTTT	CASGARVAGSTDTQYF
13	TRBV5-1	TRBJ1-4	-	many	TGCGCCAGCAGCTTGGTGGGGGGTGAAAAACTGTTTTTT	CASSLVGGEKLFF
13	TRBV5-1	TRBJ2-7	-	-	TGCGCCAGCAGCTCCTCCTTCCCCGTCGAGCAGTACTTC	CASSSSFPVEQYF
18	TRBV7-2	TRBJ2-7	-	many	TGTGCCAGCAGCCGCGGGTCCCTGCAAGGGGTGGTCGGGTACGAGCAGTACTTC	CASSRGSLQGVVGYEQYF
14	TRBV10-3	TRBJ1-4	-	many	TGTGCCATCAGTGAAAGGGAGTCTAATGAAAAACTGTTTTTT	CAISERESNEKLFF
15	TRBV7-9	TRBJ1-1	-	few	TGTGCCAGCAGCGCCCCCTCAGGGAGAAACACTGAAGCTTTCTTT	CASSAPSGRNTEAFF
16	TRBV6-5	TRBJ2-3	TRBD2	many	TGTGCCAGCAGTTACTTGGGACTAGCGGGCCCAGATACGCAGTATTTT	CASSYLGLAGPDTQYF
16	TRBV6-6	TRBJ1-2	TRBD1	-	TGTGCCAGCAGTTACTCCTCCGGGACAGGGGACCGTGGCTACACCTTC	CASSYSSGTGDRGYTF
17	TRBV28	TRBJ2-1	-	few	TGTGCCAGCAGTCGGCAGGTCGGCTATGGGCGGAGGAATGAGCAGTTCTTC	CASSRQVGYGRRNEQFF
17	TRBV9	TRBJ2-7	TRBD2	few	TGTGCCAGCAGCGTAGGGCTGGGACTAGCGGGCACCTACGAGCAGTACTTC	CASSVGLGLAGTYEQYF
14	TRBV12-3/TRBV12-4	TRBJ2-5	TRBD2	-	TGTGCCAGCACCCTGGGGGGGGTCCAAGAGACCCAGTACTTC	CASTLGGVQETQYF
13	TRBV7-9	TRBJ2-1	TRBD2	-	TGTGCCAGCACTAGCGGGAGGGCCTATGAGCAGTTCTTC	CASTSGRAYEQFF
13	TRBV6-2/TRBV6-3	TRBJ2-5	TRBD1	few	TGTGCCAGCAGGGCAGGGGGAAGGGGGACCCAGTACTTC	CASRAGGRGTQYF
13	TRBV20-1	TRBJ2-2	-	many	TGCAGTGCCGATTCGAAGGGCACCGGGGAGCTGTTTTTT	CSADSKGTGELFF
14	TRBV7-8	TRBJ1-5	-	many	TGTGCCAGCAGCTCCACGGCAGGGGATCAGCCCCAGCATTTT	CASSSTAGDQPQHF